The present T cell receptor (beta chain) was sequenced within a study of vaccination and CD4 T cells after COVID-19. At the level of the study: As their vaccination, participants received two doses of either BNT162b2 or mRNA-1273 vaccine.

Sequencing of cultured CD4+ T cell DNA used the Oncomine TCR Beta short-read assay. Investigators obtained genomic DNA by extraction from cultured CD4+ T cells. TCRdb reprocessed the PCR reads with MiXCR, giving one entry per CDR3 protein. The sample includes more than 15,000 distinct CDR3 sequences, 42% of them seen just once. Regarding this clonotype: The antigen is unknown.

Treatment indicated: roughly 10-day PBMC culture with coronavirus spike peptide pools or control peptides (ViraFEST assay). ViraFEST used peptide pools to expand antigen-specific T cells before TCR sequencing. The sequencing here drew on CD4+ T cells from blood, cultured in vitro, taken before SARS-CoV-2 vaccination. The source is a human donor who had recovered from COVID-19.

The CDR3 is CASSRDYFTDTQYF. The CDR3 DNA reads as TGTGCCAGCAGCCGGGACTATTTTACAGATACGCAGTATTTT. The chain employs TRBV7-2 and TRBJ2-3; 7 positions match TRBD2. The germline gives CDR1 SGHTA, CDR2 FQGNSA. The CDR3 is made up of 14 amino acids. The V and J ends lost 5 bases and 3 bases, in that order; junction bases with no gene match: 5. Full variable domain (outside the CDR3, taken from reference TRBV7-2 and TRBJ2-3): GAGVSQSPSNKVTEKGKDVELRCDPISGHTALYWYRQSLGQGLEFLIYFQGNSAPDKSGLPSDRFSAERTGGSVSTLTIQRTQQEDSAVYLCASSRDYFTDTQYFGPGTRLTVL.